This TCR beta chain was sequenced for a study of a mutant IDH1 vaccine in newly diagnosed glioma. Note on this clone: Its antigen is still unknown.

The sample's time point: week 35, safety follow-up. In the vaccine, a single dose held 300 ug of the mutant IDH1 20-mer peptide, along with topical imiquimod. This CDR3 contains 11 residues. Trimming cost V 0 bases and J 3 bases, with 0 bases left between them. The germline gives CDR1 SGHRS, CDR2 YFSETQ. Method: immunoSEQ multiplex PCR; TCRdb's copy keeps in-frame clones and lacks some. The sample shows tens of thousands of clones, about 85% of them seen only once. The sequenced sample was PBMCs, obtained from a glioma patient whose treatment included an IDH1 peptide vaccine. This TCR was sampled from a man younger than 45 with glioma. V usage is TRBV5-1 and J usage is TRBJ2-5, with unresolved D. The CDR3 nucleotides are TGCGCCAGCAGCTTGGAAGAGACCCAGTACTTC. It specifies CASSLEETQYF.